This TCR beta chain was found in a study of shared clonotypes between healthy human individuals. Study as a whole: Three CD4 naive, three CD4 memory, two CD8 naive and one CD8 memory plate were used per donor. Study-wide findings and caveats: The study found roughly 5.3% of naive CD4 clonotypes shared across a few donors. The represented genetic and exposure-history diversity was limited by the small number of donors.

Sequencing used immunoSEQ multiplex PCR; TCRdb keeps in-frame clones, though not all of them. In the table there are approximately 2.5 million clones, under 95% of which are singletons. This CDR3 is 14 amino acids long. Unmatched junction bases numbered 7, after V lost 8 bases and J lost 4 bases. CDR1 and CDR2 (germline): SNHLY, FYNNEI. Notes on this clone: As yet, its antigen is unknown.

V is TRBV2 and J is TRBJ2-5; 10 bases match TRBD1. The receptor was isolated from a man aged 18 to 35 in good health. Some clones in this sample may be carry-over from other donors' samples. Material for sequencing was naive CD4+ T cells from PBMCs. Subset given: CD45RA+ positively selected. CDR3 protein: CASVDRGSGETQYF. CDR3 nucleotide sequence: TGTGCCAGCGTGGACAGGGGGAGCGGAGAGACCCAGTACTTC.